The clone carrying this TCR beta chain was picked up many times. Specified time point: newly diagnosed GD, antithyroid drugs for less than 3 months. From RNA extracted from PBMCs, the TCR library was made. Arm-PCR of CDR3 regions and iRepertoire HTBI primers were used to build TCR beta libraries. TCRdb re-called the multiplex PCR reads with MiXCR, one entry per CDR3 protein. The sample has a few hundred thousand distinct CDR3 sequences; approximately 15% are singletons. V lost 6 bases and J 4 bases, leaving 15 bases between the germline ends. Germline V gene sequence: CDR1 SEHNR, CDR2 FQNEAQ (reference sequence). This CDR3 spans 14 amino acids. This sample is part of a study of regulatory T cells in long-lasting Graves disease. The sample was also reused in another study, on T cells in Graves' hyperthyroidism and ophthalmopathy.

This TCR was sampled from a man under 40 with Graves disease. The chain joins TRBV7-9 to TRBJ1-2, with a weak D call TRBD1 (5 bases). The sample was peripheral blood mononuclear cells (PBMCs), taken at new diagnosis, from a patient treated with antithyroid drugs. This chain's CDR3 is CASRQERPGYGYTF. Here the CDR3 DNA reads TGTGCCAGCAGACAGGAAAGGCCCGGCTATGGCTACACCTTC.